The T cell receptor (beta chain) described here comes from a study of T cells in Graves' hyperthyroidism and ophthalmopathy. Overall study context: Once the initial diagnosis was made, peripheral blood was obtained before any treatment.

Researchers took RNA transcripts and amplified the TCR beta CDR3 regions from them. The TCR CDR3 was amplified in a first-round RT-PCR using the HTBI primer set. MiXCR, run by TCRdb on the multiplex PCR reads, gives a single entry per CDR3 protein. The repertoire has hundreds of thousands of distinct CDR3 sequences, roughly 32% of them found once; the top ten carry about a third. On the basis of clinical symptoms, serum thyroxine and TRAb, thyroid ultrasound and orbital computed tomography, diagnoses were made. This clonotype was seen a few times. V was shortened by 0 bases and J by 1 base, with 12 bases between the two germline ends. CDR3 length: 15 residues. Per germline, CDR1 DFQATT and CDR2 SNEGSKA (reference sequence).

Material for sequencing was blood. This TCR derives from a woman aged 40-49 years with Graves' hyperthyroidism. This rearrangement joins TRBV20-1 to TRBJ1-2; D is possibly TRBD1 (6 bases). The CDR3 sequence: CSARDLGGRNYGYTF. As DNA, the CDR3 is TGCAGTGCTAGAGATCTCGGGGGGCGTAACTATGGCTACACCTTC.